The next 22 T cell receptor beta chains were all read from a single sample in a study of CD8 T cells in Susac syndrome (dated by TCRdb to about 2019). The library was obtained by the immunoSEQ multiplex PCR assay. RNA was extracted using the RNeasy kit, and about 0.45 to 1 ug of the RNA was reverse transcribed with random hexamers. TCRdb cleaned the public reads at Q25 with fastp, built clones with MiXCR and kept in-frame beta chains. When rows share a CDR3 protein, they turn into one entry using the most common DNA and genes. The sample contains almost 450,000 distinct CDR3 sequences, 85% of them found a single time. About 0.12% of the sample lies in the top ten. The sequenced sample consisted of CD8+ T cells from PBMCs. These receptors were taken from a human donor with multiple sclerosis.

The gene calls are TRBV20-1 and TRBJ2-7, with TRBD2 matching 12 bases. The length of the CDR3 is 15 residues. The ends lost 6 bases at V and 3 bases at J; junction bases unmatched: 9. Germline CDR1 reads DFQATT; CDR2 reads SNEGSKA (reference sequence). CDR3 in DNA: TGCAGTGCCCTAGGACTAGCGGGGATTAACTACGAGCAGTACTTC. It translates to CSALGLAGINYEQYF.

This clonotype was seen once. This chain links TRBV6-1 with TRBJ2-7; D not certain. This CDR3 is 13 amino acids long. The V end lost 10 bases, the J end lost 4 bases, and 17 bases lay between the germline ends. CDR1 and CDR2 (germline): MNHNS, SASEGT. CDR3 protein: CATPGRIPYEQYF. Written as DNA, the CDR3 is TGTGCCACCCCGGGCAGGATACCATACGAGCAGTACTTC.

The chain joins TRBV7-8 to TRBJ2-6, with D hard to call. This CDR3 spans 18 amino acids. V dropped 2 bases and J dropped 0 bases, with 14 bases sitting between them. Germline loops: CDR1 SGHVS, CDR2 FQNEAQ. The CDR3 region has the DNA TGTGCCAGCAGCTTACTAAACGGAGAGGTCTCTGGGGCCAACGTCCTGACTTTC. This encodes CASSLLNGEVSGANVLTF.

CDR3 in amino acids: CAWSPGQGPYEQYF. CDR3 in DNA: TGTGCCTGGAGCCCAGGACAGGGTCCCTACGAGCAGTACTTC. This sequence joins TRBV30 and TRBJ2-7, with TRBD1 identical over 8 bases. The CDR3 totals 14 residues. From germline, CDR1 is GTSNPN and CDR2 SVGIG (reference sequence). Germline trimming cut 3 bases from V and 2 bases from J; bases unmatched to any gene: 6. The variable domain in full, completed from reference TRBV30 and TRBJ2-7, reads SQTIHQWPATLVQPVGSPLSLECTVEGTSNPNLYWYRQAAGRGLQLLFYSVGIGQISSEVPQNLSASRPQDRQFILSSKKLLLSDSGFYLCAWSPGQGPYEQYFGPGTRLTVT.

The CDR3 region has the DNA TGTGCCAGTAGTACTCTCGACAGTTACCCTGAAGCTTTCTTT. Residues: CASSTLDSYPEAFF. V usage is TRBV19 and J usage is TRBJ1-1, with D perhaps TRBD1 (5 bases). The CDR3 spans 14 residues. The germline V gene has CDR1 LNHDA and CDR2 SQIVND (reference sequence). V lost 4 bases to trimming and J lost 6 bases, with 15 bases between them. Using reference TRBV19 and TRBJ1-1 for the parts outside the CDR3, the full variable domain is DGGITQSPKYLFRKEGQNVTLSCEQNLNHDAMYWYRQDPGQGLRLIYYSQIVNDFQKGDIAEGYSVSREKKESFPLTVTSAQKNPTAFYLCASSTLDSYPEAFFGQGTRLTVV.

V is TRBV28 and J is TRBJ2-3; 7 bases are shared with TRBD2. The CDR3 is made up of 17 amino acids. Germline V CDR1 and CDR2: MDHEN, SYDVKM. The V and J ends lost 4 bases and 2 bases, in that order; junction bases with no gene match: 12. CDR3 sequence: CASSSTNGRTLTDTQYF. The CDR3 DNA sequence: TGTGCCAGCAGTTCGACTAACGGGAGGACTCTCACAGATACGCAGTATTTT.

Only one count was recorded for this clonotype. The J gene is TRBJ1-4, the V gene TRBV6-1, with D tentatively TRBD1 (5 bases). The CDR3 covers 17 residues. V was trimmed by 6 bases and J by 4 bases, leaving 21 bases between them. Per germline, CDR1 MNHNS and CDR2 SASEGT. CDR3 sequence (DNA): TGTGCCAGCAGCCCCGGTATTTCACTGGGGGTTAATGAAAAACTGTTTTTT. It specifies CASSPGISLGVNEKLFF.

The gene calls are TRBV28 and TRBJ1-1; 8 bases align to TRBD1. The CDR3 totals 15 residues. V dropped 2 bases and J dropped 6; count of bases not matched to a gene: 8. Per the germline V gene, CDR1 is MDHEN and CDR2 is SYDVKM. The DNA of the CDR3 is TGTGCCAGCAGTTTAGGAGACAGGGGTGGGGCTGAAGCTTTCTTT. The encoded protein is CASSLGDRGGAEAFF. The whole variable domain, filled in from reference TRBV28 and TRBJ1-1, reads DVKVTQSSRYLVKRTGEKVFLECVQDMDHENMFWYRQDPGLGLRLIYFSYDVKMKEKGDIPEGYSVSREKKERFSLILESASTNQTSMYLCASSLGDRGGAEAFFGQGTRLTVV.

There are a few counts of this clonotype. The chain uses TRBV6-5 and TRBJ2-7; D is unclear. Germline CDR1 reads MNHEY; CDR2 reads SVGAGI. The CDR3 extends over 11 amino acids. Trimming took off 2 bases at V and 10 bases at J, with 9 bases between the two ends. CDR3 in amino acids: CASSYNSGQYF. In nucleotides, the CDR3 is TGTGCCAGCAGTTACAACTCGGGCCAGTACTTC.

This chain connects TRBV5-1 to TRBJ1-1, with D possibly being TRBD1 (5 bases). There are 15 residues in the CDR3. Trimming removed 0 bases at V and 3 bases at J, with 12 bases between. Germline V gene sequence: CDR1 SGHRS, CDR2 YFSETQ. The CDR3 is CASSLEAGHDTEAFF. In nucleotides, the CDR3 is TGCGCCAGCAGCTTGGAAGCAGGGCACGACACTGAAGCTTTCTTT.

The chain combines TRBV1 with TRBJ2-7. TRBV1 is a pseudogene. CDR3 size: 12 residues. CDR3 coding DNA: TGCACCAGCAGACAGGGAACCTACGAGCAGTACTTC. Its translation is CTSRQGTYEQYF.

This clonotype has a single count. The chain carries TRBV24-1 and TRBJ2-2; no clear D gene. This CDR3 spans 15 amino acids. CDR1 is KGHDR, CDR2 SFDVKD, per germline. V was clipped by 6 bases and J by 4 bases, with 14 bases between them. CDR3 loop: CATSPSITGTGELFF. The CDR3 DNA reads TGTGCCACCAGTCCGTCGATAACGGGCACCGGGGAGCTGTTTTTT.

CDR3 region: CSVGDRGFNTGELFF. CDR3 coding DNA: TGCAGCGTAGGGGACAGGGGATTTAACACCGGGGAGCTGTTTTTT. The chain has TRBV29-1 and TRBJ2-2, with 10 nucleotides matching TRBD1. The V and J ends lost 6 bases and 2 bases, in that order; junction bases with no gene match: 6. Germline V lookup: CDR1 SQVTM, CDR2 ANQGSEA. The CDR3 sequence is 15 residues long.

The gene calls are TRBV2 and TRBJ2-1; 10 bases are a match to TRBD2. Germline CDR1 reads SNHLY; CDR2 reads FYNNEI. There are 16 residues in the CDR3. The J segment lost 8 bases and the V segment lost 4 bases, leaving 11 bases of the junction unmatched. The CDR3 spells CASSVILAGSSYEQFF. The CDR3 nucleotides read TGTGCCAGCAGTGTGATACTAGCGGGGAGTTCCTATGAGCAGTTCTTC.

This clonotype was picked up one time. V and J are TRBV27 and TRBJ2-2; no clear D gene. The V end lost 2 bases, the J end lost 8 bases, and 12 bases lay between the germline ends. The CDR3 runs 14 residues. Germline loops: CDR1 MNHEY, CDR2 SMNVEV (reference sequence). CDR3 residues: CASSLLDSRGELFF. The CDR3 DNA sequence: TGTGCCAGCAGTTTACTCGACTCAAGAGGGGAGCTGTTTTTT.

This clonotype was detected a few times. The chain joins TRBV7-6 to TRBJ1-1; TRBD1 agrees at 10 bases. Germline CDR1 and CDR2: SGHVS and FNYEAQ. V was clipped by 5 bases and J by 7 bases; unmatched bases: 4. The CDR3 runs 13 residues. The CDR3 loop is CASSQDRGLEAFF. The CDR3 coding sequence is TGTGCCAGCAGCCAAGACAGGGGGCTTGAAGCTTTCTTT.

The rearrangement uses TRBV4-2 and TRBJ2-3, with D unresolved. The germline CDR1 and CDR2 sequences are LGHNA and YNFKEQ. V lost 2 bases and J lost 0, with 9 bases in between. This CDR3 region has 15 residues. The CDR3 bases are TGTGCCAGCAGCCAACAGCGACGGAGCACAGATACGCAGTATTTT. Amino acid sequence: CASSQQRRSTDTQYF.

The CDR3 region is CASSPGTNFAYEQYF. Written as DNA, the CDR3 is TGTGCCAGCAGCCCCGGGACAAATTTTGCCTACGAGCAGTACTTC. The chain is built from TRBV7-9 and TRBJ2-7, with a possible D match to TRBD1 (6 bases). The germline V gene has CDR1 SEHNR and CDR2 FQNEAQ (reference sequence). CDR3 length: 15 amino acids. The V gene lost 5 bases and the J gene lost 2 bases, with 16 bases spanning the gap.

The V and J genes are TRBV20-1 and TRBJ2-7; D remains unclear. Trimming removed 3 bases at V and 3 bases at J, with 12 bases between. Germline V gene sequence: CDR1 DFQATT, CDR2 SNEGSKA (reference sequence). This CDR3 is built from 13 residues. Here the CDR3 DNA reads TGCAGTGCTAGCGGAGCTTACTTCTACGAGCAGTACTTC. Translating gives CSASGAYFYEQYF.

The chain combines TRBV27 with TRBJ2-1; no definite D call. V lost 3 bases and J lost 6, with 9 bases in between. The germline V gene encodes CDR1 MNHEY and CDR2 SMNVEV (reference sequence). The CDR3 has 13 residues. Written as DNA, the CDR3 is TGTGCCAGCAGTTTTGGTCACCCCAATGAGCAGTTCTTC. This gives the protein CASSFGHPNEQFF.

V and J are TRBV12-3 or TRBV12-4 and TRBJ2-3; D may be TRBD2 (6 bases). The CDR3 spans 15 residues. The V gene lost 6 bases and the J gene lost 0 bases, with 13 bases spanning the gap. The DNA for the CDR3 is TGTGCCAGCAGCCGCTATGGGACTAGCACAGATACGCAGTATTTT. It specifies CASSRYGTSTDTQYF.

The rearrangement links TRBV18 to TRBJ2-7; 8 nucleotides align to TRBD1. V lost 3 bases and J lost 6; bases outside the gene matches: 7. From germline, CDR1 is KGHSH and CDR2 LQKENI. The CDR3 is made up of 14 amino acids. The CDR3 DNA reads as TGTGCCAGCTCACCGCGGACAGGGACGGTCGAGCAGTACTTC. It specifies CASSPRTGTVEQYF.